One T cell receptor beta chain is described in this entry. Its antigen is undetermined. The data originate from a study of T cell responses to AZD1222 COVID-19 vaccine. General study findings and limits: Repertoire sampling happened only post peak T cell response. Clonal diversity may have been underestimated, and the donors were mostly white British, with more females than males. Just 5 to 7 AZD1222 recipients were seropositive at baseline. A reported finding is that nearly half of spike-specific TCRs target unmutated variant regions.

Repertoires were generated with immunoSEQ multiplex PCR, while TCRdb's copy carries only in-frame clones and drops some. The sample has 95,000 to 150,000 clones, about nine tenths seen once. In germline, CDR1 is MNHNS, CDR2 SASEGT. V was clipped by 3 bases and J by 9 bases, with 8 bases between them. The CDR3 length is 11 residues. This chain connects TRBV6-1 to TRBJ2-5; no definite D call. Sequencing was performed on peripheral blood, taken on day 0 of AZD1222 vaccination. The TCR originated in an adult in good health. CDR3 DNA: TGTGCCAGCAGTGAGGCCCTGGCCCAGTACTTC. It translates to CASSEALAQYF.